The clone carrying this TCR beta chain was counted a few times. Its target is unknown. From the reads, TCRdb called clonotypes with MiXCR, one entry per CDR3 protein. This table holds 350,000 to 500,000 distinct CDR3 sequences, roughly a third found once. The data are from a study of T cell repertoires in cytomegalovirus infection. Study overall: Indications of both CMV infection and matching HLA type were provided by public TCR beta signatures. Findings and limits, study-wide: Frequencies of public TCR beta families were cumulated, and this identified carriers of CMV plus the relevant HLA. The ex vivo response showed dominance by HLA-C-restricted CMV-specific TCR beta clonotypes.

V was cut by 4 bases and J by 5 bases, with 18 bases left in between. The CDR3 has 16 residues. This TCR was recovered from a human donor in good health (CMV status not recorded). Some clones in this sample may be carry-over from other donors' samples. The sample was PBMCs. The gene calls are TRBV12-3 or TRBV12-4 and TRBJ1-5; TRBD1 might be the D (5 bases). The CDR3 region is CASSYPQGLGDQPQHF. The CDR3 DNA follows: TGTGCCAGCAGTTACCCCCAGGGATTAGGGGATCAGCCCCAGCATTTT.